This T cell receptor beta chain was obtained from a study of early T cells in non-severe SARS-CoV-2 infection. Study as a whole: Sequencing targeted bulk RNA from unsorted whole blood, leaving chains unpaired.

cDNA molecules, individually, were tagged with unique molecular identifiers. TCRdb independently ran MiXCR on the 5' RACE reads; one entry per CDR3 protein. The repertoire holds about 98,000 distinct CDR3 sequences, approximately 10% seen once, with approximately 5.4% in the top ten. This TCR derives from an adult who was a healthcare worker with PCR-confirmed SARS-CoV-2 infection or an uninfected control (not recorded which). Material for sequencing was whole blood.

In DNA, the CDR3 is TGCAGTGCTAGAGAGGGGCGTCAGCCCCAGCATTTT. Its protein product is CSAREGRQPQHF. J is TRBJ1-5 and V is TRBV20-1, with D possibly TRBD1 on 5 matching bases. The CDR3 runs 12 residues. CDR1 is DFQATT, CDR2 SNEGSKA, per germline (reference sequence). Deletions cut 0 bases from V and 6 bases from J, with 6 bases between.